This T cell receptor (beta chain) was sequenced during a study of cytomegalovirus exposure and HLA in healthy donors. In the case of this clone: What it binds is not known.

Notes on the study in general: Immune exposure information available was restricted to CMV serostatus.

With 60 Vbeta and 13 Jbeta primers, the PCR was carried out. Using immunoSEQ multiplex PCR, the repertoire was profiled, and TCRdb retains in-frame clones only, with some absent. The table lists approximately 130,000 clones, 70% to 85% of them singletons, with 2% to 3% in the top ten. V was clipped by 6 bases and J by 4 bases; unmatched bases: 4. The germline V gene has CDR1 MGHRA and CDR2 YSYEKL. The CDR3 length is 15 residues. Sequences were obtained from PBMCs. The source is a man aged 45 to 65 in good health and CMV-seronegative. The chain combines TRBV4-1 with TRBJ2-1, with 12 nucleotides matching TRBD2. The CDR3 DNA follows: TGCGCCAGCAGGGAACTAGCGGGGGGTTACAATGAGCAGTTCTTC. Protein product: CASRELAGGYNEQFF.